The 17 T cell receptor beta chains reported below all come from one sample, sequenced in a study of blood T cell repertoires in COVID-19. Clones were sequenced by immunoSEQ multiplex PCR, and TCRdb holds only the in-frame ones, with some missing. The profile shows about 150,000 clones, roughly 89% of them singletons. Sequencing was done on a sample of peripheral blood. The receptors here all came from a man between 50 and 59 years old with acute or convalescent COVID-19.

The J gene is TRBJ2-5, the V gene TRBV19; 7 bases align to TRBD2. The germline V gene has CDR1 LNHDA and CDR2 SQIVND (reference sequence). After removal of 8 bases from V and 2 bases from J, the junction contained 8 bases not matched to a gene. This CDR3 has 14 residues. The CDR3 DNA follows: TGTGCCAGTCGGGAGACTAGCCTACAAGAGACCCAGTACTTC. This gives the protein CASRETSLQETQYF.

This chain uses TRBV5-4 with TRBJ2-5, with TRBD2 identical over 7 bases. The CDR3 spans 16 residues. Germline CDR1 SGHNT, CDR2 YYREEE (reference sequence). Unmatched junction bases numbered 9, after V lost 3 bases and J lost 1 base. DNA of the CDR3: TGTGCCAGCAGCTCTGCTGCGGGAGCCCCCCAAGAGACCCAGTACTTC. Translation: CASSSAAGAPQETQYF.

J is TRBJ2-7 and V is TRBV2, with D maybe TRBD1 (6 bases). From germline, CDR1 is SNHLY and CDR2 FYNNEI. CDR3 length: 12 amino acids. The V end was cut by 2 bases, the J end by 6 bases, with 8 bases between. The CDR3 DNA reads TGTGCCAGCAGTGAATTAGGGGGCGAGCAGTACGTC. This translates into CASSELGGEQYV.

The genes are TRBV7-2 and TRBJ2-5, with a possible D match to TRBD2 (5 bases). Trimming cost V 5 bases and J 1 base, with 8 bases left between them. Germline V lookup: CDR1 SGHTA, CDR2 FQGNSA. This CDR3 region has 13 residues. The CDR3 loop is CASSRSGQETQYF. CDR3 bases: TGTGCCAGCAGCAGAAGCGGCCAAGAGACCCAGTACTTC.

The chain employs TRBV7-9 and TRBJ1-1; TRBD1 agrees at 8 bases. The ends lost 5 bases at V and 6 bases at J; junction bases unmatched: 11. The CDR3 extends over 15 amino acids. CDR1 is SEHNR and CDR2 is FQNEAQ in the germline V gene (reference sequence). This CDR3 reads CASSPTGTGGSEAFF. The DNA for the CDR3 is TGTGCCAGCAGCCCGACCGGGACAGGCGGTTCTGAAGCTTTCTTT.

This chain joins TRBV6-4 and TRBJ2-1; the match to TRBD1 covers 7 bases. Germline trimming cut 6 bases from V and 6 bases from J; bases unmatched to any gene: 8. The germline CDR1 and CDR2 sequences are MRHNA and SNTAGT. The CDR3 has 14 residues. This CDR3 is CASRDTGVGNEQFF. In nucleotides, the CDR3 is TGTGCCAGCAGAGATACAGGGGTTGGCAATGAGCAGTTCTTC.

The genes are TRBV19 and TRBJ2-7; D may be TRBD2 (6 bases). This CDR3 has 17 amino acids. The germline V gene has CDR1 LNHDA and CDR2 SQIVND (reference sequence). V was trimmed by 3 bases and J by 2 bases, leaving 20 bases between them. The CDR3 region has the DNA TGTGCCAGTAGTATCGGGGCAGGGAGGCCCTTCGCCTACGAGCAGTACTTC. It yields the protein CASSIGAGRPFAYEQYF.

The chain carries TRBV3-1 (or the pseudogene TRBV3-2) and TRBJ1-1, with D possibly TRBD1 on 6 matching bases. The germline gives CDR1 LGHDT, CDR2 YNNKEL (reference sequence). The CDR3 has 14 residues. With 1 base removed from V and 0 bases from J, the gap between germline ends came to 6 bases. The CDR3 nucleotides read TGTGCCAGCAGCCAAGGGACAGTGAACACTGAAGCTTTCTTT. This translates into CASSQGTVNTEAFF.

The V and J genes are TRBV5-1 and TRBJ1-1; 10 nucleotides align to TRBD1. The V gene's germline CDR1 is SGHRS and CDR2 YFSETQ. The trim removed 0 bases at V and 5 bases at J, leaving 7 bases unmatched. This CDR3 has 16 residues. Here the CDR3 DNA reads TGCGCCAGCAGCTTGGCCGGGACAGGGGTATTGACTGAAGCTTTCTTT. Residues: CASSLAGTGVLTEAFF.

This chain connects TRBV5-1 to TRBJ2-3; no reliable D call. Germline values: CDR1 SGHRS, CDR2 YFSETQ. The CDR3 length is 14 residues. Trimming pared 0 bases from V and 6 bases from J, leaving 11 bases between. The CDR3 nucleotides are TGCGCCAGCAGCTTGGTACTCCCCAGGGATACGCAGTATTTT. Translating gives CASSLVLPRDTQYF.

The chain's CDR3 is CASSSNGTPKEQYV. The DNA of the CDR3 is TGTGCCAGCAGCTCCAACGGGACTCCAAAAGAGCAGTACGTC. This chain uses TRBV7-2 with TRBJ2-7; TRBD2 might be the D (6 bases). Per germline, CDR1 SGHTA and CDR2 FQGNSA. The CDR3 consists of 14 residues. V lost 4 bases, J lost 7 bases, and 17 bases lay in between.

This rearrangement joins TRBV6-6 to TRBJ1-5; 10 nucleotides match TRBD1. This CDR3 has 15 residues. The V gene's germline CDR1 is MNHNY and CDR2 SVGAGI (reference sequence). After removal of 5 bases from V and 1 base from J, the junction contained 2 bases not matched to a gene. The CDR3 DNA reads TGTGCCAGCAGTGGACAGGGGGTAAGCAATCAGCCCCAGCATTTT. This translates into CASSGQGVSNQPQHF.

V and J are TRBV4-1 and TRBJ2-7; 7 nucleotides agree with TRBD1. Germline loops: CDR1 MGHRA, CDR2 YSYEKL. Trimming removed 1 base from V and 4 bases from J; junction bases left unmatched: 7. The CDR3 contains 15 residues. In DNA, the CDR3 is TGCGCCAGCAGCCAAGGGACCTGGGACAGATACGAGCAGTACTTC. As protein: CASSQGTWDRYEQYF.

Concerning this clone: The identical CDR3 is also encoded by other nucleotide sequences in the sample. This chain uses TRBV5-1 with TRBJ2-1, with TRBD2 matching 9 bases. This CDR3 is 15 amino acids long. V shed 4 bases, J shed 2 bases, and the junction held 4 bases outside the gene matches. CDR1 and CDR2 from the germline V gene are SGHRS and YFSETQ. The CDR3 reads CASSPGLATYNEQFF. CDR3 bases: TGCGCCAGCAGCCCGGGACTAGCAACCTACAATGAGCAGTTCTTC.

This chain joins TRBV27 and TRBJ1-5; 7 bases are shared with TRBD1. This CDR3 is 14 amino acids long. Germline V gives CDR1 MNHEY, CDR2 SMNVEV (reference sequence). V shed 11 bases, J shed 15 bases, and the junction held 22 bases outside the gene matches. This chain's CDR3 is CAGEGGRGLLVPHF. CDR3 nucleotide sequence: TGTGCCGGAGAAGGGGGCAGGGGCCTCCTCGTCCCGCATTTT.

This clone was seen once. CDR3 in DNA: TGTGCCAGCAGCCTTTTCCGACTAGCGGGGAGAGAGACCCAGTACTTC. It translates to CASSLFRLAGRETQYF. V and J are TRBV27 and TRBJ2-5; 11 bases are shared with TRBD2. CDR1 MNHEY and CDR2 SMNVEV come from the germline V gene (reference sequence). J gave up 4 bases and V 6 bases, and 10 bases lay outside the gene matches. The CDR3 runs to 16 residues.

This chain connects TRBV18 to TRBJ1-2; no clear D. Germline CDR1 is KGHSH and CDR2 is LQKENI. The CDR3 has 13 amino acids. Trimming took 2 bases from V and 3 from J, leaving 7 bases between them. The CDR3 DNA reads as TGTGCCAGCTCACCAGAATCGGACTATGGCTACACCTTC. Amino acids: CASSPESDYGYTF.